A selection of T cell receptor beta chains follows, all from one sample in a study of blood T cell repertoires in COVID-19. The table came from immunoSEQ multiplex PCR; TCRdb's copy has only in-frame clones and leaves some out. The data contain roughly 120,000 clones, 78% of them seen just once; the ten biggest clones take up 2.3%. Source material: peripheral blood. These receptors all stem from a man aged 65 to 79 with acute or convalescent COVID-19. Each CDR3 is given with its conserved first and last residue. D genes are given only for firm matches. Clone size is given for some rows only: seen once, a few or many times, or a class if the clone is expanded.

TRBV9	few	TRBJ1-2	NA	TGTGCCAGCAGCGTTCAACAGGGTTCTTACGATGGCTACACCTTC	CASSVQQGSYDGYTF
TRBV12-3/TRBV12-4	once	TRBJ1-2	NA	TGTGCCAGCAGTTTAGTGGCGGACTATGGCTACACCTTC	CASSLVADYGYTF
TRBV7-3	NA	TRBJ2-7	TRBD1	TGTGCCAGCAGCCGTACAGGGGGCAGTTACGAGCAGTACTTC	CASSRTGGSYEQYF
TRBV5-1	once	TRBJ2-5	TRBD1	TGCGCCAGCAGCTCGGACAGGGTTGGCCAAGAGACCCAGTACTTC	CASSSDRVGQETQYF
TRBV2	NA	TRBJ1-2	TRBD1	TGTGCCAGCAGTCCGGGACAGGGGGCGGTTGGCTACACCTTC	CASSPGQGAVGYTF
TRBV7-3	NA	TRBJ2-5	NA	TGTGCCAGCAGCTTAACGGGACAAGGGTTCGGCGAGACCCAGTACTTC	CASSLTGQGFGETQYF
TRBV5-1	few	TRBJ1-1	NA	TGCGCCAGCAGCTTGGGAATTATGACATCGAACACTGAAGCTTTCTTT	CASSLGIMTSNTEAFF
TRBV5-1	NA	TRBJ2-3	NA	TGCGCCAGCAGCCATGGACAAGGGGGAGATACGCAGTATTTT	CASSHGQGGDTQYF
TRBV2	NA	TRBJ1-1	TRBD1	TGTGCCAGCAGTGTCGGACAGGGGACTGAAGCTTTCTTT	CASSVGQGTEAFF
TRBV5-4	few	TRBJ1-1	NA	TGTGCCAGCAGCTTCCGGTTCAGAGGCAACACTGAAGCTTTCTTT	CASSFRFRGNTEAFF
TRBV6-6	NA	TRBJ2-2	NA	TGTGCCAGCAGTCGGCAGATTAACACCGGGGAGCTGTTTTTT	CASSRQINTGELFF
TRBV7-2	NA	TRBJ1-6	TRBD1	TGTGCCAGCAGCGGGACAGGGGCCAATTCACCCCTCCACTTT	CASSGTGANSPLHF
TRBV5-4	once	TRBJ1-4	NA	TGTGCCAGCAGCTTGGATGGGGGCGCAGGGAATGAAAAACTGTTTTTT	CASSLDGGAGNEKLFF
TRBV11-3	NA	TRBJ1-5	TRBD1	TGTGCCAGCAGCTTAGATCTGGGACAGAATCAGCCCCAGCATTTT	CASSLDLGQNQPQHF
TRBV7-6	NA	TRBJ2-2	TRBD1	TGTGCCAGCAGCTCGACAGGGGTTAAAACCGGGGAGCTGTTTTTT	CASSSTGVKTGELFF
TRBV7-2	NA	TRBJ2-7	TRBD2	TGTGCCAGCAGACGGACTAGCGGGGCCGCCTACGAGCAGTACTTC	CASRRTSGAAYEQYF
TRBV6-2/TRBV6-3	NA	TRBJ1-2	TRBD1	TGTGCCAGCAGTTCCCCGGGACAGGTCGGCTACACCTTC	CASSSPGQVGYTF
TRBV9	NA	TRBJ2-1	NA	TGTGCCAGCAGCGCTTCTAGGAAGTTGGACAATGAGCAGTTCTTC	CASSASRKLDNEQFF
TRBV9	NA	TRBJ2-3	NA	TGTGCCAGCAGCGTGGGACTGGAACTCACAGATACGCAGTATTTT	CASSVGLELTDTQYF
TRBV7-8	NA	TRBJ2-2	TRBD2	TGTGCCAGCAGTCGAGCGGGGCCGAACACCGGGGAGCTGTTTTTT	CASSRAGPNTGELFF